Presented here are 11 T cell receptor beta chains from one specimen sequenced in a study of T cell responses to AZD1222 COVID-19 vaccine. The repertoire was sequenced with immunoSEQ multiplex PCR; TCRdb's copy has only in-frame clones and lacks some. The sample includes approximately 180,000 clones, approximately 92% seen only once; the top ten take about 2.5%. Specimen: peripheral blood, collected on day 0 of AZD1222 vaccination. The source is an adult in good health.

This clone was picked up one time. The rearrangement joins TRBV6-5 to TRBJ2-5; unclear D gene. The CDR3 spans 11 residues. The ends were cut back, 7 bases at V and 5 bases at J, with 8 bases in the middle. The germline gives CDR1 MNHEY, CDR2 SVGAGI. The CDR3, as DNA: TGTGCCAGCACCCGGACGGAGACCCAGTACTTC. As protein: CASTRTETQYF.

This chain joins TRBV11-2 and TRBJ1-3; 7 bases line up with TRBD1. Germline V gives CDR1 SGHAT, CDR2 FQNNGV. Trimming at V came to 1 base and at J to 0 bases, leaving 3 bases not matched to a gene. CDR3 length: 16 residues. For the CDR3, the DNA is TGTGCCAGCAGCTTAGGGGCAGGGGGCTCTGGAAACACCATATATTTT. This gives the protein CASSLGAGGSGNTIYF.

The J gene is TRBJ2-2, the V gene TRBV30; maybe TRBD2 (5 bases). V gave up 4 bases and J gave up 1 base, with 10 bases separating them. This CDR3 has 14 residues. Germline assignment: CDR1 GTSNPN and CDR2 SVGIG (reference sequence). DNA of the CDR3: TGTGCCTGGAAGTTAGGGAGGAACACCGGGGAGCTGTTTTTT. It codes for CAWKLGRNTGELFF.

This clone appeared a single time. The rearrangement uses TRBV19 and TRBJ2-7; the match to TRBD2 covers 9 bases. Germline loops: CDR1 LNHDA, CDR2 SQIVND (reference sequence). The V segment lost 3 bases and the J segment 2 bases; nucleotides outside the gene matches: 2. The CDR3 spans 14 residues. CDR3 sequence: CASSIEREAYEQYF. For the CDR3, the DNA is TGTGCCAGTAGTATCGAGCGGGAGGCCTACGAGCAGTACTTC.

The V and J genes are TRBV4-1 and TRBJ2-1, with D maybe TRBD2 (5 bases). V was trimmed by 1 base and J by 8 bases, leaving 15 bases between them. The CDR3 covers 15 residues. Germline CDR1 and CDR2: MGHRA and YSYEKL. CDR3 DNA: TGCGCCAGCAGCCAAGGAGGGCCTGGGGTCGATGAGCAGTTCTTC. Translation gives CASSQGGPGVDEQFF.

CDR3 region: CSVEPGQGYTGELFF. As DNA, the CDR3 is TGCAGCGTTGAACCGGGACAGGGGTACACCGGGGAGCTGTTTTTT. The chain links TRBV29-1 to TRBJ2-2; the match to TRBD1 covers 10 bases. This CDR3 region has 15 residues. The ends lost 2 bases at V and 3 bases at J; junction bases unmatched: 3. Germline V gene data show CDR1 as SQVTM and CDR2 as ANQGSEA.

The chain recombines TRBV27 with TRBJ2-5; TRBD1 or TRBD2 may be the D gene (5 bases each). This CDR3 has 19 residues. Deletions cut 1 base from V and 0 bases from J, with 21 bases between. Germline V CDR1 and CDR2: MNHEY, SMNVEV (reference sequence). The CDR3 DNA is TGTGCCAGCAGTTTATATTCGGTAGTGGGGACCGCCGACCAAGAGACCCAGTACTTC. It codes for CASSLYSVVGTADQETQYF.

The chain couples TRBV2 to TRBJ1-3; D gene unclear. Germline values: CDR1 SNHLY, CDR2 FYNNEI. The V end was cut by 2 bases, the J end by 0 bases, with 8 bases between. This CDR3 has 15 residues. The CDR3 here is CASSERVRSGNTIYF. DNA for the CDR3: TGTGCCAGCAGTGAAAGGGTGCGCTCTGGAAACACCATATATTTT.

This clone was picked up a small number of times. The V call is TRBV27, the J call TRBJ2-7, with 7 bases identical to TRBD2. Germline CDR1 and CDR2: MNHEY and SMNVEV (reference sequence). CDR3 size: 16 residues. Unmatched junction bases numbered 8, after V lost 3 bases and J lost 0 bases. CDR3 DNA sequence: TGTGCCAGCAGTTTTTCAAGCGGGGATGGCTCCTACGAGCAGTACTTC. This sequence encodes CASSFSSGDGSYEQYF.

The rearrangement uses TRBV7-8 and TRBJ2-7; 12 bases map to TRBD2. The CDR3 length is 15 residues. Losses at the gene ends were 5 bases for V and 6 bases for J; bases not matched to a gene: 8. Germline V gene data show CDR1 as SGHVS and CDR2 as FQNEAQ. The CDR3: CASSVTSGGLGEQYF. For the CDR3, the DNA is TGTGCCAGCAGCGTTACTAGCGGGGGGTTAGGCGAGCAGTACTTC. Full variable domain (outside the CDR3, taken from reference TRBV7-8 and TRBJ2-7): GAGVSQSPRYKVAKRGQDVALRCDPISGHVSLFWYQQALGQGPEFLTYFQNEAQLDKSGLPSDRFFAERPEGSVSTLKIQRTQQEDSAVYLCASSVTSGGLGEQYFGPGTRLTVT.

V is TRBV5-1 and J is TRBJ2-1; D assignment may be TRBD1 or TRBD2 (5 bases each). This CDR3 is 15 amino acids long. Trimming pared 5 bases from V and 4 bases from J, leaving 16 bases between. Per the germline V gene, CDR1 is SGHRS and CDR2 is YFSETQ. CDR3 residues: CASRSWGTTYNEQFF. The CDR3 coding sequence is TGCGCCAGCAGGAGCTGGGGGACGACGTACAATGAGCAGTTCTTC.